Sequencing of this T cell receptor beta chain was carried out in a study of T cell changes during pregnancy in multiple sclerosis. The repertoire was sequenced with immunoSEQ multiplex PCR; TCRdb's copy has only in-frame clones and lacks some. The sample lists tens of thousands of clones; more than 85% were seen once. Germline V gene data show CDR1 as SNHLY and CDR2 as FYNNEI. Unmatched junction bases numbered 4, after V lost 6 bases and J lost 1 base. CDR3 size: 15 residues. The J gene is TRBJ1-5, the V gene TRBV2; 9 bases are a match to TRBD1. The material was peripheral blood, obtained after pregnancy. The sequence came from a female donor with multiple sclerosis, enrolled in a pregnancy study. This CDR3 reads CASRPGTGSNQPQHF. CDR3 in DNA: TGTGCCAGCAGACCAGGGACAGGGAGCAATCAGCCCCAGCATTTT.